The TCR beta chain described here comes from a study of CD8 T cells in Susac syndrome (dated by TCRdb to about 2019). Looking at the study overall: Of the Susac syndrome patients who were sequenced, five or six had clinically active disease and eight or nine were in clinical remission. At blood withdrawal, Susac syndrome patients were therapy-naive, treated with corticosteroids (with IVIg additionally given to some), or treated with IVIg alone. Repertoire sequencing was used to test whether CD8+ T cell activation and differentiation in Susac syndrome was antigen driven. Broad study findings and their caveats: The TCR sequencing and HLA analysis was acknowledged to have included a relatively small number of individuals. The CD4+ T cell repertoire of patients with Susac syndrome showed no detectable clonal expansion.

The CDR3 runs 15 amino acids, cysteine and phenylalanine included. Only the CDR3 DNA stays, 45 bases, in frame from base 1. The germline V gene specifies SGHDN as CDR1 and FVKESK as CDR2. The junction carries 13 bases between V and J, which are trimmed by 3 bases and 4 bases respectively. A remark on this clonotype: Its binding antigen is unknown. The record has no base qualities; no much larger clone is one base away.

Peripheral blood CD8+ and CD4+ T cells from healthy donors, Susac syndrome patients and multiple sclerosis patients were profiled using high-throughput TCR beta sequencing. The Susac syndrome patients fulfilled recently defined diagnostic criteria for either definite or probable disease. CD8+ TEMRA cells were enriched by FACS, while bulk CD8+ and CD4+ T cells were purified by magnetic negative isolation. Blood was drawn into EDTA tubes, processed within 24 hours, and PBMCs were isolated by density gradient centrifugation. PBMCs intended for TCR sequencing were cryopreserved in liquid nitrogen and were subsequently thawed in a 37 degrees C water bath. A purity of at least 90% was achieved for sorted or isolated CD4+, CD8+ and CD8+ TEMRA cells. RNA was extracted using the RNeasy kit, and roughly 0.5 to 1 microgram was reverse transcribed with random hexamers. The immunoSEQ multiplex PCR assay, which covers 54 Vbeta and 13 Jbeta segments, was used to amplify TCR beta CDR3 regions. Bias from PCR amplification was corrected by using a synthetic template baseline for primer optimization and for computational correction. Per the authors' processing: Reads were annotated to V, D and J genes according to IMGT and were analyzed with immunoSEQ Analyzer, with only productive sequences retained. Clonality was calculated as one minus the Shannon entropy normalized by log2 of the number of productive unique sequences. Public and private clones were assessed among the 100 most prevalent clones of each patient and control. Clones were defined as Susac-specific when absent from the healthy and MS cohorts, from approximately 970 published viral clones and from other ImmuneACCESS disease sequences. In TCRdb, the public reads were trimmed at Q25 with fastp and aligned with MiXCR, with productive beta chains retained. Rows with a matching CDR3 protein are joined into one entry that keeps the most common DNA and genes. These V and J calls are TCRdb output, not the study's own analysis. The sample includes 200,000 to 300,000 distinct CDR3 sequences, with 90% to 96% observed a single time. The ten largest account for approximately 0.1% of the sample.

This sequence uses TRBV14 and TRBJ2-1, and the D gene may be TRBD1, 5 bases matching. This sequence was found in a human donor with Susac syndrome. The sequenced sample was CD4+ T cells from PBMCs. Here the CDR3 is given as CASSQVVGPYNEQFF. The DNA sequence is TGTGCCAGCAGCCAGGTCGTGGGGCCATACAATGAGCAGTTCTTC. The reference TRBV14 and TRBJ2-1 proteins fill in what lies around the CDR3, so the full variable domain reads EAGVTQFPSHSVIEKGQTVTLRCDPISGHDNLYWYRRVMGKEIKFLLHFVKESKQDESGMPNNRFLAERTGGTYSTLKVQPAELEDSGVYFCASSQVVGPYNEQFFGPGTRLTVL.